This note documents a single T cell receptor (beta chain) sequence. Original processing methods: Reference gene primers were amplified, and this amplification served to estimate nucleated cell counts. Measured with immunoSEQ multiplex PCR; TCRdb has only the in-frame clones, and not every one. The V and J calls and clone size were taken over from that table, and D and trimming were inferred from the DNA. This table holds around 100,000 clones, roughly 90% found once. The source of the sample is a study of blood T cell repertoires in COVID-19. Whole-study context: Sites across the United States, Italy and Spain contributed samples from acute and convalescent COVID-19. The analysed material was cDNA or gDNA that came from T cells, B-cell-depleted T cells, or PBMCs.

V lost 0 bases, J lost 5 bases, and 10 bases lay in between. The CDR3 loop spans 14 amino acids. CDR1 and CDR2 from the germline V gene are SGHNT and YYREEE (reference sequence). The origin of this receptor is a man older than 75 with acute or convalescent COVID-19. The sequencing input was peripheral blood. This sequence joins TRBV5-4 and TRBJ2-3; perhaps TRBD2 as D (6 bases). The CDR3 nucleotides are TGTGCCAGCAGCTTGGTATCGGAGGGAGATACGCAGTATTTT. Translated, it gives CASSLVSEGDTQYF.